This T cell receptor beta chain was sequenced during a study of blood T cell repertoires in COVID-19. For the study at large: Acute and convalescent COVID-19 specimens originated in the United States, Italy and Spain. From T cells, B-cell-depleted T cells, or PBMCs came the material, which was cDNA or gDNA.

The CDR3 runs 12 residues. The V gene lost 3 bases and the J gene lost 2 bases, with 5 bases spanning the gap. Germline CDR1 is SNHLY and CDR2 is FYNNEI. Methods used by the authors: Reference gene primer amplification in the assay estimated nucleated cell counts. Repertoires were generated with immunoSEQ multiplex PCR, while TCRdb's copy carries only in-frame clones and drops some. V and J calls and clone size are those listed in that table; D and trimming were worked out from the DNA. The top ten clones hold around 4.5% of a sample with 300,000 to 350,000 clones, 90% of them seen once. Residents of about 25 US areas, aged about 18 to 89 years, made up the participants.

This TCR derives from a woman aged 18-30 years with acute COVID-19. The sequencing input was PBMCs or T cells enriched from blood (not recorded which). The chain uses TRBV2 and TRBJ2-7; D ambiguous. The DNA for the CDR3 is TGTGCCAGCAGTGACAACACCTACGAGCAGTACTTC. Translation gives CASSDNTYEQYF.